This entry concerns a single TCR beta chain. The antigen remains undetermined. TCR alpha and beta CDR3 regions were amplified from RNA using iRepertoire nested multiplex PCR. TCRdb itself ran the multiplex PCR reads through MiXCR, one entry per CDR3 protein. Of about 140,000 distinct CDR3 sequences in the sample, about 39% were seen once. This sample stems from a study of glioma-infiltrating T cells. Findings and caveats of the study: Tissue-blood divergence was below expectation in non-neoplastic patients, above in gliomas.

Germline V lookup: CDR1 MDHEN, CDR2 SYDVKM. Trimming left V 6 bases short and J 0 bases short, with 14 bases between. CDR3 length: 15 amino acids. V and J are TRBV28 and TRBJ2-5, with D tentatively TRBD1 (5 bases). The sequenced sample was glioma tissue, nonneoplastic brain tissue, or PBMCs (not recorded which). The sequence was collected from a human donor with low-grade glioma or glioblastoma, undergoing nonglioma brain surgery, or in good health (not recorded which). DNA for the CDR3: TGTGCCAGCAGCTTAGAACAGGCCCACCAAGAGACCCAGTACTTC. This sequence encodes CASSLEQAHQETQYF.